The 12 T cell receptor beta chains in this list originate from one sample, sequenced in a study of spatial heterogeneity in lung cancer. Study findings and constraints: Tumor mutation count correlated with how many alpha and beta TCRs expanded intratumorally.

TCRdb reanalysed the 5' RACE reads using MiXCR and keeps one entry per CDR3 protein. Here the sample spans about 9,800 distinct CDR3 sequences, around 6% being singletons. These TCRs' antigens remain unknown. Stated time point: sample taken at primary tumor resection. This material consisted of lung tumor tissue, taken at surgery. All receptors derive from a male donor with early-stage non-small cell lung cancer.

This clonotype was seen ten or more times. The library was designed around alpha chains, so this beta chain is a stray read whose abundance carries little weight. This chain connects TRBV20-1 to TRBJ1-6; D ambiguous. The CDR3 extends over 15 amino acids. Germline CDR1 DFQATT, CDR2 SNEGSKA (reference sequence). The V end lost 1 base, the J end lost 0 bases, and 7 bases lay between the germline ends. CDR3 DNA sequence: TGCAGTGCTAGAGTAGGGATCTCCTATAATTCACCCCTCCACTTT. It translates to CSARVGISYNSPLHF.

Sample share makes this clonotype large. Since it is a stray read in a library aimed at alpha chains, this beta chain has a size that is not meaningful. The CDR3 region is CASSLRDRGEKLFF. The CDR3 DNA reads as TGTGCCAGCAGCCTCCGGGACAGGGGTGAAAAACTGTTTTTT. The chain couples TRBV4-2 to TRBJ1-4; 10 bases are a match to TRBD1. The germline V gene encodes CDR1 LGHNA and CDR2 YNFKEQ. There are 14 residues in the CDR3. The junction had 3 bases not matched to a gene; V was cut back by 4 bases and J by 7 bases.

This clonotype is medium-sized (0.01 to 0.1%) within its sample. As an off-target read in a library built for alpha chains, this beta chain has a frequency of little significance. The V gene is TRBV29-1, the J gene TRBJ2-5; D is ambiguous. V lost 1 base and J lost 4, with 10 bases in between. This CDR3 contains 13 residues. Germline V gene lookup returns CDR1 SQVTM and CDR2 ANQGSEA. CDR3 region: CSVEALGPETQYF. The CDR3 DNA reads as TGCAGCGTTGAAGCCCTTGGCCCAGAGACCCAGTACTTC. The full variable domain, completed using reference TRBV29-1 and TRBJ2-5, is SAVISQKPSRDICQRGTSLTIQCQVDSQVTMMFWYRQQPGQSLTLIATANQGSEATYESGFVIDKFPISRPNLTFSTLTVSNMSPEDSSIYLCSVEALGPETQYFGPGTRLLVL.

This clonotype was seen repeatedly, ten times or more. This beta chain lies outside the target of a library built for alpha chains; its clone size means little. The V and J genes are TRBV7-2 and TRBJ2-1; no firm D call. The CDR3 runs to 13 residues. Germline V gives CDR1 SGHTA, CDR2 FQGNSA. The V end lost 4 bases, the J end lost 4 bases, and 8 bases lay between the germline ends. The CDR3 loop reads CASSSDPYNEQFF. Here the CDR3 DNA reads TGTGCCAGCAGCTCCGACCCGTACAATGAGCAGTTCTTC.

This clonotype was observed at least ten times. In a library made to pick up alpha chains, this beta chain is a stray read with a size that means little. The chain carries TRBV10-2 and TRBJ2-2; TRBD1 matches at 7 bases. Germline trimming cut 9 bases from V and 0 bases from J; bases unmatched to any gene: 4. The germline CDR1 and CDR2 sequences are WSHSY and SAAADI. CDR3 size: 14 residues. CDR3 nucleotides: TGCGCCAGTATCGGGACAGCGAACACCGGGGAGCTGTTTTTT. It translates to CASIGTANTGELFF.

This clonotype has ten or more counts. This beta chain is a stray sequence in a library constructed for alpha chains; its clone size is not meaningful. The chain joins TRBV27 to TRBJ1-6, with a possible D match to TRBD1 (5 bases). CDR1 is MNHEY, CDR2 SMNVEV, per germline (reference sequence). Trimming shortened V by 7 bases and J by 3 bases, and 7 bases separated the two germline ends. The CDR3 is made up of 13 amino acids. The CDR3 DNA reads as TGTGCCAGCACCAGGGACTATAATTCACCCCTCCACTTT. This sequence encodes CASTRDYNSPLHF.

This clonotype has a count of ten or more. This beta chain is a stray read from a library made for alpha chains; its abundance is not meaningful. The chain couples TRBV20-1 to TRBJ1-1; D remains unclear. Trimming shortened V by 1 base and J by 2 bases, and 14 bases separated the two germline ends. CDR3 size: 15 residues. Germline CDR1 DFQATT, CDR2 SNEGSKA (reference sequence). The CDR3 sequence: CSARVFMERNTEAFF. CDR3 nucleotides: TGCAGTGCTAGAGTATTTATGGAAAGAAACACTGAAGCTTTCTTT.

This clonotype appeared many times. Because this beta chain is a stray read in a library intended to capture alpha chains, its abundance should not be given much weight. The rearrangement uses TRBV7-8 and TRBJ1-5, with D uncertain. The germline gives CDR1 SGHVS, CDR2 FQNEAQ. The CDR3 loop spans 14 amino acids. V gave up 1 base and J gave up 5 bases, with 9 bases separating them. CDR3 region: CASSLGAGDQPQHF. CDR3 bases: TGTGCCAGCAGCTTAGGGGCTGGTGATCAGCCCCAGCATTTT.

This clonotype was observed at least ten times. As an off-target read in a library built for alpha chains, this beta chain has a frequency of little significance. The genes are TRBV30 and TRBJ1-1; D gene unclear. The germline V and J ends were trimmed by 3 bases and 1 base, with 9 bases remaining between them. This CDR3 is 13 amino acids long. The V gene's germline CDR1 is GTSNPN and CDR2 SVGIG (reference sequence). CDR3 loop: CAWRWAGNTEAFF. CDR3 bases: TGTGCCTGGAGGTGGGCCGGGAACACTGAAGCTTTCTTT.

Points on this clonotype: Within a library made for alpha chains, this beta chain is off target, and its count is uninformative. The gene calls are TRBV7-8 and TRBJ2-7; 10 nucleotides match TRBD2. Germline V gene sequence: CDR1 SGHVS, CDR2 FQNEAQ. The V segment lost 2 bases and the J segment 5 bases; nucleotides outside the gene matches: 6. The CDR3 consists of 15 residues. CDR3 amino acids: CASSLKASGSHEQYF. Here the CDR3 DNA reads TGTGCCAGCAGCTTAAAGGCTAGCGGGAGCCACGAGCAGTACTTC.

This clonotype appeared many times. In a library made to pick up alpha chains, this beta chain is a stray read with a size that means little. The chain recombines TRBV30 with TRBJ1-2; D possibly corresponds to TRBD1 (5 bases). Germline CDR1 reads GTSNPN; CDR2 reads SVGIG (reference sequence). CDR3 length: 13 residues. Trimming took 4 bases from V and 4 from J, leaving 13 bases between them. This CDR3 reads CAWTFREGYGYTF. CDR3 nucleotide sequence: TGTGCCTGGACCTTCAGGGAAGGCTATGGCTACACCTTC.

This clonotype is medium-sized (0.01 to 0.1%) within its sample. Because the library targeted alpha chains, this beta chain is an off-target read whose size means little. The genes are TRBV5-1 and TRBJ1-1; D gene ambiguous. V lost 7 bases and J lost 0, with 16 bases in between. Germline CDR1 reads SGHRS; CDR2 reads YFSETQ. The CDR3 extends over 15 amino acids. DNA of the CDR3: TGCGCCAGCTCATTAGGCGTACTAATGAACACTGAAGCTTTCTTT. Its translation: CASSLGVLMNTEAFF.